Listed here are 23 T cell receptor beta chains from one sample, sequenced in a study of T cell repertoires in cytomegalovirus infection. A single record per CDR3 protein comes from TCRdb applying MiXCR to the reads. The sample includes nearly 650,000 distinct CDR3 sequences, 20% to 25% of them seen just once. Sequenced input: CD8+ T cells from PBMCs. These receptors came from a human donor in good health (CMV status not recorded). Some clones in this sample may be carry-over from other donors' samples.

The rearrangement links TRBV5-5 to TRBJ2-7, with 9 bases that match TRBD1. J was trimmed by 1 base and V by 4 bases; bases with no gene match: 9. CDR1 and CDR2 (germline): SGHKS, YYEKEE (reference sequence). The CDR3 length is 16 residues. The CDR3 coding sequence is TGTGCCAGCAGCCCGGGACAGGGAAGGGTTTCCTACGAGCAGTACGTC. It encodes CASSPGQGRVSYEQYV.

The sample holds many counts of this clonotype. The V and J genes are TRBV7-2 and TRBJ1-2; D possibly corresponds to TRBD1 (6 bases). V dropped 5 bases and J dropped 6 bases, with 19 bases sitting between them. The germline CDR1 and CDR2 sequences are SGHTA and FQGNSA. This CDR3 has 15 amino acids. CDR3 nucleotides: TGTGCCAGCAGCAATAGAATACAGGGATCTCATGGCTACACCTTC. It encodes CASSNRIQGSHGYTF.

The chain carries TRBV28 and TRBJ1-2, with TRBD1 matching 9 bases. This CDR3 comprises 17 residues. The junction had 11 bases not matched to a gene; V was cut back by 6 bases and J by 0 bases. Germline V lookup: CDR1 MDHEN, CDR2 SYDVKM. The CDR3 nucleotides are TGTGCCAGCAGCACTAACAGGGGGCTGGCATCTAACTATGGCTACACCTTC. Translated: CASSTNRGLASNYGYTF.

The V gene is TRBV12-3 or TRBV12-4, the J gene TRBJ2-2; D is unclear. This CDR3 has 13 residues. The V end lost 3 bases, the J end lost 7 bases, and 9 bases lay between the germline ends. CDR3 nucleotide sequence: TGTGCCAGCAGTTTTTTATCGTACGGGGAGCTGTTTTTT. Protein product: CASSFLSYGELFF.

The chain couples TRBV7-8 to TRBJ2-7; D is tentatively TRBD1 or TRBD2 (5 bases each). In germline, CDR1 is SGHVS, CDR2 FQNEAQ. V was pared by 5 bases and J by 7 bases, with 24 bases between. The CDR3 sequence is 16 residues long. This CDR3 reads CASSKQYRQPEVEQYV. CDR3 nucleotides: TGTGCCAGCAGCAAGCAATACCGACAGCCGGAGGTAGAGCAGTACGTC.

This clonotype has a count of ten or more. The chain is built from TRBV7-9 and TRBJ2-4; D gene ambiguous. CDR1 and CDR2 from the germline V gene are SEHNR and FQNEAQ (reference sequence). The V gene lost 5 bases and the J gene lost 1 base, with 15 bases spanning the gap. This CDR3 has 16 residues. The CDR3 reads CASSPVEGWAKNIQYF. CDR3 nucleotide sequence: TGTGCCAGCAGCCCCGTTGAAGGGTGGGCCAAAAACATTCAGTACTTC.

The chain is built from TRBV29-1 and TRBJ2-1, with 8 bases identical to TRBD2. Losses at the gene ends were 4 bases for V and 7 bases for J; bases not matched to a gene: 6. Germline loops: CDR1 SQVTM, CDR2 ANQGSEA. The CDR3 consists of 13 residues. CDR3 nucleotides: TGCAGCGTTGGAGGGACTAGGAGTAATGAGCAGTTCTTC. This codes for CSVGGTRSNEQFF.

In the case of this clonotype: A much larger clonotype is one base distant, so this may be a read error. The V gene is TRBV7-2, the J gene TRBJ2-2; weak D call: TRBD2 (5 bases). The CDR3 runs 17 residues. CDR1 SGHTA and CDR2 FQGNSA come from the germline V gene. CDR3 DNA: TGTGCCAGCAGCTCGGGCCATCGGGAAGCGAACATCGGGGAGCTGTTTTTT. This codes for CASSSGHREANIGELFF.

The table lists this clonotype with a few counts. The rearrangement uses TRBV7-9 and TRBJ2-3; D not resolved. This CDR3 comprises 12 residues. V was clipped by 5 bases and J by 11 bases, with 14 bases between them. Germline assignment: CDR1 SEHNR and CDR2 FQNEAQ (reference sequence). The CDR3, as DNA: TGTGCCAGCAGCCCCCCGGTTCTTAAGCAGTATTTT. Protein sequence: CASSPPVLKQYF. The full variable domain, its missing parts supplied by reference TRBV7-9 and TRBJ2-3, is DTGVSQNPRHKITKRGQNVTFRCDPISEHNRLYWYRQTLGQGPEFLTYFQNEAQLEKSRLLSDRFSAERPKGSFSTLEIQRTEQGDSAMYLCASSPPVLKQYFGPGTRLTVL.

The chain joins TRBV20-1 to TRBJ2-4, with D unclear. The CDR3 runs to 13 residues. CDR1 DFQATT and CDR2 SNEGSKA come from the germline V gene (reference sequence). V lost 6 bases and J lost 1, with 10 bases in between. CDR3 sequence: CSAPLGAKNIQYF. The CDR3 nucleotides are TGCAGTGCCCCACTTGGGGCCAAAAACATTCAGTACTTC.

This clonotype was detected a few times. The rearrangement links TRBV7-9 to TRBJ1-1, with D uncertain. The V end was cut by 2 bases, the J end by 6 bases, with 10 bases between. The CDR3 spans 13 residues. Germline V gives CDR1 SEHNR, CDR2 FQNEAQ (reference sequence). The CDR3 DNA sequence: TGTGCCAGCAGCTTACCGGGCCCCCCTGAAGCTTTCTTT. It codes for CASSLPGPPEAFF.

This clonotype was recorded a few times. J is TRBJ2-7 and V is TRBV20-1, with a possible D match to TRBD1 (6 bases). CDR1 is DFQATT, CDR2 SNEGSKA, per germline (reference sequence). The CDR3 is made up of 14 amino acids. Trimming shortened V by 0 bases and J by 3 bases, and 12 bases separated the two germline ends. CDR3 DNA sequence: TGCAGTGCTAGAGATCGGGACAAGAGCTACGAGCAGTACTTC. Translating gives CSARDRDKSYEQYF.

The CDR3 DNA is TGTGCCAGCAGCTTAGCCGCTTCACCCCTCCACTTT. Translated, it gives CASSLAASPLHF. The rearrangement uses TRBV7-6 and TRBJ1-6, with unresolved D. Germline-derived CDR1 and CDR2 are SGHVS and FNYEAQ. V lost 0 bases to trimming and J lost 9 bases, with 3 bases between them. The CDR3 contains 12 residues.

The table lists this clonotype with a few counts. The gene calls are TRBV2 and TRBJ1-2, with TRBD1 matching over 8 bases. Unmatched junction bases numbered 10, after V lost 1 base and J lost 6 bases. Germline loops: CDR1 SNHLY, CDR2 FYNNEI. The CDR3 contains 16 residues. CDR3 region: CASSEELQGGRDGYTF. The DNA for the CDR3 is TGTGCCAGCAGTGAAGAGCTACAGGGGGGAAGAGATGGCTACACCTTC.

This clonotype came up a few times. The chain employs TRBV7-9 and TRBJ2-1, with TRBD1 matching 8 bases. The CDR3 totals 16 residues. In germline, CDR1 is SEHNR, CDR2 FQNEAQ (reference sequence). V shed 5 bases and J 6 bases; nucleotides not matched to a gene: 12. The CDR3: CASSLLRDRPFNEQFF. In nucleotides, the CDR3 is TGTGCCAGCAGCCTACTTCGGGACAGGCCTTTCAATGAGCAGTTCTTC.

This clonotype was counted only a few times. V is TRBV7-9 and J is TRBJ2-1; no definite D call. V gave up 2 bases and J gave up 8 bases, with 10 bases separating them. CDR1 is SEHNR and CDR2 is FQNEAQ in the germline V gene (reference sequence). CDR3 size: 13 residues. DNA of the CDR3: TGTGCCAGCAGCTTACCCGCGACGGATGAGCAGTTCTTC. It codes for CASSLPATDEQFF.

This clonotype was counted a few times. The chain recombines TRBV12-3 or TRBV12-4 with TRBJ2-7, with 8 bases fitting TRBD1. This CDR3 comprises 12 residues. The V and J ends lost 4 bases and 7 bases, in that order; junction bases with no gene match: 3. In DNA, the CDR3 is TGTGCCAGCAGTTGGACAGGGCTGGAGCAGTACTTC. It yields the protein CASSWTGLEQYF.

A few counts support this clonotype. The rearrangement joins TRBV28 to TRBJ1-5; 10 bases agree with TRBD1. The CDR3 covers 13 residues. In germline, CDR1 is MDHEN, CDR2 SYDVKM. V shed 10 bases and J 6 bases; nucleotides not matched to a gene: 6. CDR3 nucleotides: TGTGCCATTCGACAGGGGGCCTCTCAGCCCCAGCATTTT. This translates into CAIRQGASQPQHF.

This chain links TRBV29-1 with TRBJ1-2; D is unresolved. Trimming took off 0 bases at V and 1 base at J, with 15 bases between the two ends. The CDR3 length is 16 residues. Per germline, CDR1 SQVTM and CDR2 ANQGSEA. In DNA form, the CDR3 reads TGCAGCGTTGAAGACCCTGTTCGCTGGAGTAACTATGGCTACACCTTC. Protein sequence: CSVEDPVRWSNYGYTF.

A few counts support this clonotype. The genes are TRBV7-9 and TRBJ2-1; TRBD2 agrees at 12 bases. The germline V gene encodes CDR1 SEHNR and CDR2 FQNEAQ (reference sequence). V trimming: 5 bases; J trimming: 6 bases; junction bases outside the gene matches: 5. The CDR3 spans 15 residues. DNA of the CDR3: TGTGCCAGCAGCACGACTAGCGGGGGCAGCAATGAGCAGTTCTTC. Translating gives CASSTTSGGSNEQFF.

In its sample, this clonotype was seen a few times. J is TRBJ1-1 and V is TRBV27; D remains ambiguous. V lost 6 bases and J lost 1, with 12 bases in between. The CDR3 extends over 14 amino acids. Looked up from germline, CDR1 is MNHEY and CDR2 is SMNVEV (reference sequence). CDR3 loop: CASRGDAANTEAFF. The DNA of the CDR3 is TGTGCCAGCAGAGGAGATGCAGCGAACACTGAAGCTTTCTTT.

This clonotype was counted only a few times. The genes are TRBV20-1 and TRBJ2-7, with D perhaps given as TRBD1 or TRBD2 (5 bases each). Germline assignment: CDR1 DFQATT and CDR2 SNEGSKA (reference sequence). The V gene lost 1 base and the J gene lost 0 bases, with 13 bases spanning the gap. This CDR3 spans 15 amino acids. The CDR3 DNA is TGCAGTGCTAGAGGTCAGGGACCCATCTCCTACGAGCAGTACTTC. It translates to CSARGQGPISYEQYF.

V usage is TRBV4-3 and J usage is TRBJ2-5, with a weak D call TRBD2 (6 bases). CDR3 size: 14 residues. CDR1 and CDR2 from the germline V gene are LGHNA and YSLEER. The V end was cut by 0 bases, the J end by 10 bases, with 15 bases between. The CDR3: CASSQDGDGGVQYF. As DNA, the CDR3 is TGCGCCAGCAGCCAAGATGGGGACGGGGGAGTCCAGTACTTC.